Shown below are 19 T cell receptor beta chains from a single sample sequenced in a study of T cells in tuberculosis. Sequencing used immunoSEQ multiplex PCR; TCRdb keeps in-frame clones, though not all of them. The table has about 10,000 clones, about 94% seen once. The specimen sequenced was PBMCs. Receptors originate from an adult with tuberculosis.

V and J are TRBV27 and TRBJ2-7; TRBD1 aligns across 9 bases. The CDR3 runs 16 residues. CDR1 MNHEY and CDR2 SMNVEV come from the germline V gene (reference sequence). V lost 8 bases, J lost 4 bases, and 15 bases stayed unmatched. The CDR3 sequence is CASPRILRDRAYEQYF. The CDR3 DNA reads TGTGCCAGCCCCAGGATCCTCCGGGACAGGGCATACGAGCAGTACTTC.

This chain connects TRBV5-1 to TRBJ2-5; unclear D gene. CDR1 SGHRS and CDR2 YFSETQ come from the germline V gene. Trimming removed 4 bases at V and 2 bases at J, with 12 bases between. There are 14 residues in the CDR3. CDR3: CASSTRIPQETQYF. The DNA for the CDR3 is TGCGCCAGCAGCACGAGGATTCCTCAAGAGACCCAGTACTTC.

This rearrangement joins TRBV9 to TRBJ2-7; 7 bases line up with TRBD1. The CDR3 contains 15 residues. Losses at the gene ends were 2 bases for V and 7 bases for J; bases not matched to a gene: 12. From germline, CDR1 is SGDLS and CDR2 YYNGEE. CDR3 sequence: CASSVGQVWPGEQYF. CDR3 DNA: TGTGCCAGCAGCGTCGGACAGGTCTGGCCGGGAGAGCAGTACTTC.

This clone was seen a single time. The genes are TRBV15 and TRBJ2-7; 10 bases agree with TRBD2. The CDR3 has 15 residues. CDR1 and CDR2 (germline): LNHNV, YYDKDF (reference sequence). The junction had 4 bases not matched to a gene; V was cut back by 0 bases and J by 5 bases. CDR3 coding DNA: TGTGCCACCAGCAGAGATCCGGGACTAGCGAACGAGCAGTACTTC. This sequence encodes CATSRDPGLANEQYF.

This sequence joins TRBV5-1 and TRBJ2-2; 7 bases are shared with TRBD2. The trim removed 1 base at V and 6 bases at J, leaving 6 bases unmatched. The CDR3 runs 15 residues. Germline-derived CDR1 and CDR2 are SGHRS and YFSETQ. CDR3 in DNA: TGCGCCAGCAGCTTGTTGAGGGAGGGCTCCGGGGAGCTGTTTTTT. It translates to CASSLLREGSGELFF. The whole variable domain, remainder taken from reference TRBV5-1 and TRBJ2-2, is KAGVTQTPRYLIKTRGQQVTLSCSPISGHRSVSWYQQTPGQGLQFLFEYFSETQRNKGNFPGRFSGRQFSNSRSEMNVSTLELGDSALYLCASSLLREGSGELFFGEGSRLTVL.

The chain carries TRBV7-2 and TRBJ2-5; 7 bases align to TRBD2. The V gene's germline CDR1 is SGHTA and CDR2 FQGNSA. The junction had 19 bases not matched to a gene; V was cut back by 5 bases and J by 13 bases. The CDR3 contains 15 residues. The CDR3 loop reads CASSGGLTRGTSVYF. In DNA, the CDR3 is TGTGCCAGCAGCGGGGGTCTTACAAGGGGAACTAGCGTGTACTTC. The variable domain in full, with the rest retrieved from reference TRBV7-2 and TRBJ2-5, is GAGVSQSPSNKVTEKGKDVELRCDPISGHTALYWYRQSLGQGLEFLIYFQGNSAPDKSGLPSDRFSAERTGGSVSTLTIQRTQQEDSAVYLCASSGGLTRGTSVYFGPGTRLLVL.

This CDR3 reads CASSSGPSMDSPLHF. In DNA, the CDR3 is TGTGCCAGCAGCTCTGGGCCGTCGATGGATTCACCCCTCCACTTT. The V gene is TRBV4-2, the J gene TRBJ1-6, with D hard to call. This CDR3 comprises 15 residues. Trimming shortened V by 5 bases and J by 8 bases, and 16 bases separated the two germline ends. Germline V CDR1 and CDR2: LGHNA, YNFKEQ.

The chain recombines TRBV7-9 with TRBJ1-2; D remains unclear. The V and J ends lost 8 bases and 7 bases respectively, with 23 bases between them. There are 15 residues in the CDR3. Germline CDR1 SEHNR, CDR2 FQNEAQ (reference sequence). The CDR3 nucleotides read TGTGCCAGCCATGGGCCGGGGAGGTTTAAGTTTGGCTACACCTTC. It encodes CASHGPGRFKFGYTF.

The chain carries TRBV30 and TRBJ2-3; 8 nucleotides match TRBD2. Germline loops: CDR1 GTSNPN, CDR2 SVGIG (reference sequence). The junction had 7 bases not matched to a gene; V was cut back by 3 bases and J by 2 bases. This CDR3 comprises 15 residues. The CDR3 loop is CAWSPSGRDTDTQYF. Here the CDR3 DNA reads TGTGCCTGGAGCCCCTCCGGGAGGGACACAGATACGCAGTATTTT.

V gene TRBV9 combines with J gene TRBJ2-2; 7 bases are a match to TRBD2. This CDR3 comprises 14 residues. Germline CDR1 is SGDLS and CDR2 is YYNGEE. Trimming cost V 2 bases and J 4 bases; bases outside gene matches: 2. The CDR3, as DNA: TGTGCCAGCAGCGTTGGGAGGGTCACCGGGGAGCTGTTTTTT. This translates into CASSVGRVTGELFF.

The chain carries TRBV10-2 and TRBJ2-7; weak D call: TRBD1 (5 bases). CDR1 WSHSY and CDR2 SAAADI come from the germline V gene. Between the trimmed V and J ends, which lost 3 bases and 5 bases, there was a span of 14 bases. The CDR3 loop spans 14 amino acids. For the CDR3, the DNA is TGCGCCAGCAGTGACCCCCCCCAGGGCCACGAGCAGTACTTC. This sequence encodes CASSDPPQGHEQYF.

The chain links TRBV30 to TRBJ1-6, with 8 positions matching TRBD1. Unmatched junction bases numbered 6, after V lost 3 bases and J lost 5 bases. CDR3 length: 15 amino acids. In germline, CDR1 is GTSNPN, CDR2 SVGIG (reference sequence). The CDR3 sequence is CAWRGTGFDNSPLHF. DNA for the CDR3: TGTGCCTGGAGGGGGACAGGTTTCGATAATTCACCCCTCCACTTT.

The V call is TRBV29-1, the J call TRBJ1-4; 7 positions match TRBD1. The CDR3 consists of 15 residues. From germline, CDR1 is SQVTM and CDR2 ANQGSEA. The V segment lost 6 bases and the J segment 4 bases; nucleotides outside the gene matches: 11. The CDR3 loop reads CSVLVRGTVNEKLFF. In DNA, the CDR3 is TGCAGCGTGCTAGTCCGGGGGACAGTTAATGAAAAACTGTTTTTT.

The chain is built from TRBV9 and TRBJ1-4, with 9 nucleotides matching TRBD1. Trimming took 4 bases from V and 8 from J; bases not matched to a gene: 9. The CDR3 loop spans 15 amino acids. The germline V gene encodes CDR1 SGDLS and CDR2 YYNGEE. The CDR3 region has the DNA TGTGCCAGCAGCATTGGGGGACAGGGCATCGAAAAACTGTTTTTT. Translating it yields CASSIGGQGIEKLFF.

This rearrangement joins TRBV2 to TRBJ2-5; 11 bases map to TRBD2. The CDR3 has 14 amino acids. J was trimmed by 7 bases and V by 3 bases; bases with no gene match: 4. CDR1 and CDR2 (germline): SNHLY, FYNNEI. CDR3 loop: CASSDGLAGGTQYF. In DNA, the CDR3 is TGTGCCAGCAGTGATGGGCTAGCGGGAGGGACCCAGTACTTC.

This clone was seen more than once but under ten times. V is TRBV5-1 and J is TRBJ2-7, with TRBD2 matching over 8 bases. Germline-derived CDR1 and CDR2 are SGHRS and YFSETQ. The CDR3 has 12 amino acids. V lost 7 bases to trimming and J lost 3 bases; unmatched junction nucleotides: 3. This CDR3 reads CASRREGYEQYF. The DNA of the CDR3 is TGCGCCAGCCGCCGGGAGGGCTACGAGCAGTACTTC.

V and J are TRBV18 and TRBJ2-7; tentatively, D is TRBD2 (6 bases). Germline CDR1 is KGHSH and CDR2 is LQKENI. V was shortened by 5 bases and J by 6 bases, with 11 bases between the two germline ends. The CDR3 extends over 12 amino acids. CDR3 sequence: CASSSMGGEQYF. The CDR3 DNA is TGTGCCAGCTCATCTATGGGAGGCGAGCAGTACTTC.

V usage is TRBV5-1 and J usage is TRBJ2-3; D is perhaps TRBD2 (6 bases). CDR1 is SGHRS, CDR2 YFSETQ, per germline. The CDR3 contains 16 residues. The V and J ends lost 5 bases and 0 bases respectively, with 16 bases between them. The CDR3 loop reads CASRAILGGSTDTQYF. The CDR3 coding sequence is TGCGCCAGCAGAGCAATCTTGGGGGGTAGCACAGATACGCAGTATTTT.

V is TRBV6-1 and J is TRBJ1-1; no definite D call. CDR1 and CDR2 (germline): MNHNS, SASEGT. The germline V and J ends were trimmed by 6 bases and 1 base, with 12 bases remaining between them. The CDR3 contains 14 residues. The CDR3 spells CASSPDGKNTEAFF. The CDR3 bases are TGTGCCAGCAGCCCCGACGGGAAGAACACTGAAGCTTTCTTT.